This is a list of T cell receptor beta chains from one sample in a study of a mutant IDH1 vaccine in newly diagnosed glioma. Antigens of these TCRs are unknown. TCRdb's copy holds only in-frame clones and misses some; the assay was immunoSEQ multiplex PCR. The sample holds about 65,000 clones, 85% seen once. The sample consisted of PBMCs, taken from a glioma patient whose treatment included an IDH1 peptide vaccine. The receptors derive from a man under 40 with glioma. Both conserved end residues are part of each CDR3. D genes are given only for firm matches. Clone size is not always given. Where it is, it says once, few, many or a class for expanded clones.

j_call	clone_size	cdr3_length	d_call	v_call	cdr3_nt	cdr3_aa
TRBJ1-2	.	14	.	TRBV6-1	TGTGCCAGCATTAAACAGGCCGCTAACTATGGCTACACCTTC	CASIKQAANYGYTF
TRBJ1-1	.	14	.	TRBV15	TGTGCCACCAGCGGACAAACTATGAACACTGAAGCTTTCTTT	CATSGQTMNTEAFF
TRBJ1-6	.	15	.	TRBV5-1	TGCGCCAGCAGCTTGAGGACAGCTGATAATTCACCCCTCCACTTT	CASSLRTADNSPLHF
TRBJ2-7	.	14	TRBD2	TRBV6-1	TGTGCCAGCAGCTTTAGCGGGGGGACCTACGAGCAGTACTTC	CASSFSGGTYEQYF
TRBJ2-2	.	16	TRBD2	TRBV19	TGTGCCAGTAGTCTTCGGACTAGCGCAAACACCGGGGAGCTGTTTTTT	CASSLRTSANTGELFF
TRBJ1-5	once	16	.	TRBV6-4	TGTGCCAGCAGTGAACGGACGGACAATAGCAATCAGCCCCAGCATTTT	CASSERTDNSNQPQHF
TRBJ1-2	.	14	TRBD1	TRBV6-1	TGTGCCAGCATTACTCCGGGACAGGGATATGGCTACACCTTC	CASITPGQGYGYTF
TRBJ1-2	.	13	.	TRBV19	TGTGCCAGTAGAAATCGCTCTCTCGGCGGCTACACCTTC	CASRNRSLGGYTF
TRBJ1-2	once	15	.	TRBV6-1	TGTGCCAGCAGTCCGAGCTGGACAGATCCCTATGGCTACACCTTC	CASSPSWTDPYGYTF
TRBJ1-5	.	13	.	TRBV2	TGTGCCAGCAACCAGGGTAGCAATCAGCCCCAGCATTTT	CASNQGSNQPQHF
TRBJ2-2	.	15	.	TRBV6-6	TGTGCCAGCAGTTATGGGGGGGGCCGTACCGGGGAGCTGTTTTTT	CASSYGGGRTGELFF
TRBJ1-1	.	15	TRBD1	TRBV6-4	TGTGCCAGCAGTGATCGGACAGGGGGCCGGACTGAAGCTTTCTTT	CASSDRTGGRTEAFF
TRBJ2-2	.	16	TRBD2	TRBV27	TGTGCCAGCAGCAGGGGTATGGGCGGGGGGCCCGGGGAGCTGTTTTTT	CASSRGMGGGPGELFF
TRBJ2-2	.	14	.	TRBV7-9	TGTGCCAGCAGCTTACCCGGCAACACCGGGGAGCTGTTTTTT	CASSLPGNTGELFF
TRBJ2-1	.	14	.	TRBV2	TGTGCCAGCGGACGTGGTAGCTCCTACAATGAGCAGTTCTTC	CASGRGSSYNEQFF
TRBJ1-1	few	13	.	TRBV27	TGTGCCAGCAGTCCCTCGGCGGCAACCGAAGCTTTCTTT	CASSPSAATEAFF
TRBJ1-5	.	15	TRBD1	TRBV5-1	TGCGCCAGCAGCTTGGGAGGACAGGGCGGCCAGCCCCAGCATTTT	CASSLGGQGGQPQHF
TRBJ2-5	.	15	TRBD1	TRBV29-1	TGCAGCGTTTTCTCCGGGACAGGGGGTTTGGGGACCCAGTACTTC	CSVFSGTGGLGTQYF
TRBJ2-3	.	15	.	TRBV2	TGTGCCAGCCGGCGAAGCGGCCCAAAGTCAGATACGCAGTATTTT	CASRRSGPKSDTQYF
TRBJ1-2	.	12	.	TRBV28	TGTGCCAGCAGCCTTCGGCCTTATGGCTACACCTTC	CASSLRPYGYTF
TRBJ1-1	.	14	.	TRBV7-2	TGTGCCAGCAGCTTTTCGACAGGGAACACTGAAGCTTTCTTT	CASSFSTGNTEAFF
TRBJ2-1	.	14	TRBD1	TRBV5-1	TGCGCCAGCAGCGGGACAGCGCTGTACAATGAGCAGTTCTTC	CASSGTALYNEQFF
TRBJ1-3	.	13	.	TRBV30	TGTGCCTGGAGTGTAGGGTCTGGAGACACCATATATTTT	CAWSVGSGDTIYF
TRBJ2-1	.	20	TRBD2	TRBV5-1	TGCGCCAGCAGCTTGCAAAGACCTAGCGGGGGGAGGGCCAGCTACAATGAGCAGTTCTTC	CASSLQRPSGGRASYNEQFF
TRBJ1-2	.	16	.	TRBV6-6	TGTGCCAGCAGTTACTCGGTACAGGGCGGGAGGTATGGCTACACCTTC	CASSYSVQGGRYGYTF
TRBJ2-2	.	18	TRBD1	TRBV7-2	TGTGCCAGCAGCTTTCGGACAGGACCCTACGCGAACACCGGGGAGCTGTTTTTT	CASSFRTGPYANTGELFF
TRBJ1-2	once	13	.	TRBV5-4	TGTGCCAGCAGCTTGGCGAACAGCCTTGACTACACCTTC	CASSLANSLDYTF
TRBJ2-7	.	17	.	TRBV4-1	TGCGCCAGCAGCCAAGTCCCCCGGGAAGTCGGAGCCCACGAGCAGTACTTC	CASSQVPREVGAHEQYF
TRBJ2-6	.	18	TRBD1	TRBV7-2	TGTGCCAGCAGCGTCAGACAGGGGGCGAGCTCTGGGGCCAACGTCCTGACTTTC	CASSVRQGASSGANVLTF
TRBJ1-6	.	14	.	TRBV4-2	TGTGCCAGCAGCGTTACAGTGGATAATTCACCCCTCCACTTT	CASSVTVDNSPLHF
TRBJ2-7	.	13	.	TRBV21-1	TGTGCCAAGACTCTCCTAGAGGCCTACGAGCAGTACTTC	CAKTLLEAYEQYF
TRBJ1-4	.	13	TRBD1	TRBV6-1	TGTGCCAGCTCCAGGGGGCGAGGTGAAAAACTGTTTTTT	CASSRGRGEKLFF
TRBJ2-7	.	11	.	TRBV20-1	TGCAGTGCTGGAAACGATGTCCCGCAGTACTTC	CSAGNDVPQYF
TRBJ2-3	.	13	.	TRBV19	TGTGCCAGTACCCCGGTCGGCACAGATACGCAGTATTTT	CASTPVGTDTQYF
TRBJ2-3	.	16	TRBD2	TRBV7-2	TGTGCCAGCAGCCTCAGACTAGCGGGGGCGGTGGATACGCAGTATTTT	CASSLRLAGAVDTQYF
TRBJ1-4	once	15	.	TRBV13	TGTGCCAGCAGCTTAGGAGGGGGTCCTAATGAAAAACTGTTTTTT	CASSLGGGPNEKLFF
TRBJ2-6	.	17	.	TRBV19	TGTGCCAGTAGTTCCCAAATGGATAGCTCTGGGGCCAACGTCCTGACTTTC	CASSSQMDSSGANVLTF
TRBJ1-1	.	13	.	TRBV29-1	TGCAGCGTTGAGCTAGAGGGTAACACTGAAGCTTTCTTT	CSVELEGNTEAFF
TRBJ2-3	once	16	TRBD2	TRBV18	TGTGCCAGCTCACTGACTAGCGGGGGTCGGACAGATACGCAGTATTTT	CASSLTSGGRTDTQYF
TRBJ1-2	.	14	.	TRBV7-9	TGTGCCAGCAGCTCGAGAATGACGGGGCTCAGCTACACCTTC	CASSSRMTGLSYTF
TRBJ2-5	.	14	.	TRBV5-4	TGTGCCAGCAGCTTGTGGGTCACTGAAGAGACCCAGTACTTC	CASSLWVTEETQYF